This TCR beta chain came from a study of control samples from healthy donors and cancer patients. Germline V CDR1 and CDR2: MGHRA, YSYEKL. This CDR3 has 16 residues. Trimming shortened V by 1 base and J by 4 bases, and 16 bases separated the two germline ends. Here immunoSEQ multiplex PCR was the method, and the copy in TCRdb shows in-frame clones only, minus some. This table holds 70,000 or so clones, 84% found once. The specimen sequenced was blood. V is TRBV4-1 and J is TRBJ2-5; D ambiguous. This TCR was sampled from a man aged 45 to 65 in good health. The CDR3 region has the DNA TGCGCCAGCAGCCAAGGGAGCGCCGGGTCGGGAGAGACCCAGTACTTC. It specifies CASSQGSAGSGETQYF.